Sequencing of this T cell receptor (beta chain) was carried out in a study of TIL therapy for anti-PD-1-resistant metastatic lung cancer. Time point of the sample: pre-treatment sample, taken before nivolumab and TIL therapy. Enrollment ran from 2017 to early 2020. This CDR3 has 19 residues. Looked up from germline, CDR1 is SGDLS and CDR2 is YYNGEE. Deletions cut 5 bases from V and 0 bases from J, with 21 bases between. The libraries were made with immunoSEQ v3. Survey-level samples got 2 million or so read pairs; deep-level samples got roughly 4.5-6 million. Assay used: immunoSEQ multiplex PCR; TCRdb lists only in-frame clones, some missing. The sample shows approximately 15,000 clones, about 83% of them seen only once. The table lists this clone with a count of one.

The source was blood, collected at baseline. This TCR derives from a person between 30 and 80 years old with non-small cell lung cancer. The J gene is TRBJ2-6, the V gene TRBV9; D may be TRBD2 (7 bases). The CDR3 DNA follows: TGTGCCAGCAGGTCCGGGGGGCATTCCCCCAACTCTGGGGCCAACGTCCTGACTTTC. It codes for CASRSGGHSPNSGANVLTF.